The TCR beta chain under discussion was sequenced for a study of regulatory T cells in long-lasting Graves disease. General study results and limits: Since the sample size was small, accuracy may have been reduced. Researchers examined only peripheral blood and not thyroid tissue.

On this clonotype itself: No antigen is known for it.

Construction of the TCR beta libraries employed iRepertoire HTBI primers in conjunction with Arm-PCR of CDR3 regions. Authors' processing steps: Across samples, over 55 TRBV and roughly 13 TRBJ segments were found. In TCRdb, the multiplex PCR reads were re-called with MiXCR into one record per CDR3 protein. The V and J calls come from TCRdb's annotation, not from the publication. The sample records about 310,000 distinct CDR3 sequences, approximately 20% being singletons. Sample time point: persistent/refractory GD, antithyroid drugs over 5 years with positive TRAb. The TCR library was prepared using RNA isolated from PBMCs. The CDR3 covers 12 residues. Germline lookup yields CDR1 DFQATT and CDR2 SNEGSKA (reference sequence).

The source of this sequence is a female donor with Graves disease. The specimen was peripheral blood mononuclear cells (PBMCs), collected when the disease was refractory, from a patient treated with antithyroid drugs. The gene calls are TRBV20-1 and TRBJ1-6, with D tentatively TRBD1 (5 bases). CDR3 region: CGSTEGRSPLHF. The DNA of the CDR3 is TGCGGATCCACAGAGGGACGGTCACCCCTCCACTTT.